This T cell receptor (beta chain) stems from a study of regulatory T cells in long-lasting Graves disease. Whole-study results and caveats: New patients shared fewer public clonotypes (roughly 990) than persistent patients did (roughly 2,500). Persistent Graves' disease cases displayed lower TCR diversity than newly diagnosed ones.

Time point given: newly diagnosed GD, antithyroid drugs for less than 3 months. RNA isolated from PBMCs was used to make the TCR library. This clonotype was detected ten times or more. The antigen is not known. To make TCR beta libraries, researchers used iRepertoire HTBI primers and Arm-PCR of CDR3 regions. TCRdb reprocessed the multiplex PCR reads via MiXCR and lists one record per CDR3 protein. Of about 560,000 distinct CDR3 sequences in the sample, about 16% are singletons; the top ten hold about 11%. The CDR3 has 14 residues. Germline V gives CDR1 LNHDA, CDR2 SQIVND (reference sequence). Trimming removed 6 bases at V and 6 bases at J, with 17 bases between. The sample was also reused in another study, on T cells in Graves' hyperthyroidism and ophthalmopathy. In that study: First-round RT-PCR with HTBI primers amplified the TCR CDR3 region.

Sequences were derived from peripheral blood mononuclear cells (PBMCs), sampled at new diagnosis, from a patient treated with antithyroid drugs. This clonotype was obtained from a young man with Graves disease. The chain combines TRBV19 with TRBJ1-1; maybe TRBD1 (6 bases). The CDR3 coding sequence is TGTGCCAGTAGCTCATTGGACGGGGGGCCTGAAGCTTTCTTT. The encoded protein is CASSSLDGGPEAFF.